The rows below give T cell receptor beta chains drawn from one sample of a study of blood T cell repertoires in COVID-19. Some clones are missing from TCRdb's copy, which holds only in-frame ones; the method was immunoSEQ multiplex PCR. The sample includes about 240,000 clones, roughly 76% seen only once; the top ten take around 7.5%. Specimen: peripheral blood. These receptors originate from a woman older than 75 with COVID-19, enrolled during active disease. CDR3s include the opening cysteine and the closing phenylalanine or tryptophan. Each record gives: CDR3 DNA, CDR3 protein, V gene, D gene, J gene, clone size. A D gene is named only where the DNA matches it firmly. Not every row has a clone size; where given, it reads once, few, many or a size class.

CDR3nt: TGTGCCAGCAGCTTAATAGCAGGGGCCGGCAATGAGCAGTTCTTC
CDR3aa: CASSLIAGAGNEQFF
v_gene: TRBV7-2
d_gene: .
j_gene: TRBJ2-1
abundance: .

CDR3nt: TGCGCCAGCAGCCGACTAGCGGGGGACACCGGGGAGCTGTTTTTT
CDR3aa: CASSRLAGDTGELFF
v_gene: TRBV5-1
d_gene: TRBD2
j_gene: TRBJ2-2
abundance: .

CDR3nt: TGTGCCTGGATCAACACAGGGGGTGTCACTGAAGCTTTCTTT
CDR3aa: CAWINTGGVTEAFF
v_gene: TRBV30
d_gene: TRBD1
j_gene: TRBJ1-1
abundance: .

CDR3nt: TGCAGCGGCAGGACTAGCGGGAGTCACGAGCAGTACTTC
CDR3aa: CSGRTSGSHEQYF
v_gene: TRBV29-1
d_gene: TRBD2
j_gene: TRBJ2-7
abundance: .

CDR3nt: TGTGCCAGCAGCCGATTGGAGACTAGCGGGAGAAGTTACTTC
CDR3aa: CASSRLETSGRSYF
v_gene: TRBV5-4
d_gene: TRBD2
j_gene: TRBJ2-7
abundance: .

CDR3nt: TGCAGTGCTGTAATCCGGGATGAGCAGTTCTTC
CDR3aa: CSAVIRDEQFF
v_gene: TRBV20-1
d_gene: .
j_gene: TRBJ2-1
abundance: .

CDR3nt: TGTGCCAGCAGCCAAACCATCGGACTAGCGGGAGTCAATGAGCAGTTCTTC
CDR3aa: CASSQTIGLAGVNEQFF
v_gene: TRBV3-1/TRBV3-2
d_gene: TRBD2
j_gene: TRBJ2-1
abundance: .

CDR3nt: TGTGCCAGTAGTTCGGACTCGACCTACGAGCAGTACTTC
CDR3aa: CASSSDSTYEQYF
v_gene: TRBV19
d_gene: .
j_gene: TRBJ2-7
abundance: .

CDR3nt: TGCAGCGCTAAGTGGGGGGTTAATGAAAAACTGTTTTTT
CDR3aa: CSAKWGVNEKLFF
v_gene: TRBV29-1
d_gene: .
j_gene: TRBJ1-4
abundance: .

CDR3nt: TGTGCCAGCAGCTTAGTTCAGATAAATCATCAAGCTTTCTTT
CDR3aa: CASSLVQINHQAFF
v_gene: TRBV7-9
d_gene: .
j_gene: TRBJ1-1
abundance: few

CDR3nt: TGTGCCAGCAGCCAAGTCCGCGGGAGGGCCTTTCATGAGCAGTTCTTC
CDR3aa: CASSQVRGRAFHEQFF
v_gene: TRBV14
d_gene: TRBD2
j_gene: TRBJ2-1
abundance: .

CDR3nt: TGTGCCAGCAGCCCCGCCCCTGGACAGGGGGATCAGCCCCAGCATTTT
CDR3aa: CASSPAPGQGDQPQHF
v_gene: TRBV7-2
d_gene: TRBD1
j_gene: TRBJ1-5
abundance: .

CDR3nt: TGTGCCAGCAGTTACGGAGGAAGCACAGATACGCAGTATTTT
CDR3aa: CASSYGGSTDTQYF
v_gene: TRBV6-5
d_gene: .
j_gene: TRBJ2-3
abundance: .

CDR3nt: TGTGCCAGCAGCCTGGGGGGGGTGAAGGGTAATTCACCCCTCCACTTT
CDR3aa: CASSLGGVKGNSPLHF
v_gene: TRBV7-2
d_gene: .
j_gene: TRBJ1-6
abundance: .

CDR3nt: TGTGCCAGTGCAGGGAGGCAATATGGCTACACCTTC
CDR3aa: CASAGRQYGYTF
v_gene: TRBV19
d_gene: .
j_gene: TRBJ1-2
abundance: .

CDR3nt: TGTGCCAGCAGTGAAGGGCAGGCCGGGGGGCCCCAGCATTTT
CDR3aa: CASSEGQAGGPQHF
v_gene: TRBV2
d_gene: .
j_gene: TRBJ1-5
abundance: .

CDR3nt: TGTGCCAGCAGTTTCTGGACAGGGGCGAACACTGAAGCTTTCTTT
CDR3aa: CASSFWTGANTEAFF
v_gene: TRBV28
d_gene: TRBD1
j_gene: TRBJ1-1
abundance: .

CDR3nt: TGTGCCAGCAGTCGGACTAGCGGGTACAATGAGCAGTTCTTC
CDR3aa: CASSRTSGYNEQFF
v_gene: TRBV6-5
d_gene: TRBD2
j_gene: TRBJ2-1
abundance: .

CDR3nt: TGTGCCAGCAGCTTATCGACGGGAAGCACAGATACGCAGTATTTT
CDR3aa: CASSLSTGSTDTQYF
v_gene: TRBV7-6
d_gene: .
j_gene: TRBJ2-3
abundance: .

CDR3nt: TGTGCCAGCAGTTCACTAGCGGGAGGTTTGGAGACCCAGTACTTC
CDR3aa: CASSSLAGGLETQYF
v_gene: TRBV28
d_gene: TRBD2
j_gene: TRBJ2-5
abundance: .

CDR3nt: TGTGCCAGCAGCCAATCGGCCGTTAGCAATCAGCCCCAGCATTTT
CDR3aa: CASSQSAVSNQPQHF
v_gene: TRBV16
d_gene: .
j_gene: TRBJ1-5
abundance: .

CDR3nt: TGTGCCAGCAGCGGCGGGACAGCTAATAACTATGGCTACACCTTC
CDR3aa: CASSGGTANNYGYTF
v_gene: TRBV6-6
d_gene: TRBD1
j_gene: TRBJ1-2
abundance: once

CDR3nt: TGTGCCTGGAGCAAAATGACAGGGAACCACACCTTC
CDR3aa: CAWSKMTGNHTF
v_gene: TRBV30
d_gene: TRBD1
j_gene: TRBJ1-2
abundance: .

CDR3nt: TGTGCCAGCAGTTTTACCACCAGCTATAATTCACCCCTCCACTTT
CDR3aa: CASSFTTSYNSPLHF
v_gene: TRBV27
d_gene: .
j_gene: TRBJ1-6
abundance: .

CDR3nt: TGCGCCAGCAGCACACCCGGGACAGGATCCTACAATGAGCAGTTCTTC
CDR3aa: CASSTPGTGSYNEQFF
v_gene: TRBV5-1
d_gene: TRBD1
j_gene: TRBJ2-1
abundance: .

CDR3nt: TGTGCCAGCAGCCTTGGACTAGCGGAGACCCAAGGTGCCCAGTACTTC
CDR3aa: CASSLGLAETQGAQYF
v_gene: TRBV4-2
d_gene: TRBD2
j_gene: TRBJ2-5
abundance: .

CDR3nt: TGTGCCAGCAGCCGAGGCGGGAAGGCAGAGACCCAGTACTTC
CDR3aa: CASSRGGKAETQYF
v_gene: TRBV3-1/TRBV3-2
d_gene: .
j_gene: TRBJ2-5
abundance: .

CDR3nt: TGTGCCAGCAGTTCAGGACAGGGAACCTACGAGCAGTACTTC
CDR3aa: CASSSGQGTYEQYF
v_gene: TRBV6-6
d_gene: TRBD1
j_gene: TRBJ2-7
abundance: .

CDR3nt: TGTGCCTCGGGACTAGCGGGAGGGTATAGCACAGATACGCAGTATTTT
CDR3aa: CASGLAGGYSTDTQYF
v_gene: TRBV10-3
d_gene: TRBD2
j_gene: TRBJ2-3
abundance: .

CDR3nt: TGTGCCAGCAGCCTCTATCAGGGGGTCACCGGGGAGCTGTTTTTT
CDR3aa: CASSLYQGVTGELFF
v_gene: TRBV3-1/TRBV3-2
d_gene: TRBD1
j_gene: TRBJ2-2
abundance: once

CDR3nt: TGTGCCAGTAGTAGCGACAGGGTCTTCTATGGCTACACCTTC
CDR3aa: CASSSDRVFYGYTF
v_gene: TRBV19
d_gene: TRBD1
j_gene: TRBJ1-2
abundance: once

CDR3nt: TGTGCCAGCAGTCCACGGGCGAGACTAACCGGGGAGCTGTTTTTT
CDR3aa: CASSPRARLTGELFF
v_gene: TRBV28
d_gene: .
j_gene: TRBJ2-2
abundance: once

CDR3nt: TGTGCCAGCAGTGATAAAGGGGAAGTTGAAAAACTGTTTTTT
CDR3aa: CASSDKGEVEKLFF
v_gene: TRBV6-1
d_gene: .
j_gene: TRBJ1-4
abundance: .

CDR3nt: TGTGCCAGCAGCCGCCATGGGACAGGGGGTTCCTACGAGCAGTACTTC
CDR3aa: CASSRHGTGGSYEQYF
v_gene: TRBV3-1/TRBV3-2
d_gene: TRBD1
j_gene: TRBJ2-7
abundance: .

CDR3nt: TGTGCCAGCCCCGAGCGTTCCGAGCTTGGAGGCTACACCTTC
CDR3aa: CASPERSELGGYTF
v_gene: TRBV28
d_gene: .
j_gene: TRBJ1-2
abundance: once

CDR3nt: TGTGCCAGCAGCTTGGCTGGGGCGCAGGCTAACTATGGCTACACCTTC
CDR3aa: CASSLAGAQANYGYTF
v_gene: TRBV5-4
d_gene: .
j_gene: TRBJ1-2
abundance: .

CDR3nt: TGTGCCAGAAGCTCAGGACTAGCGGGAGGGCCAGGGGAGACCCAGTACTTC
CDR3aa: CARSSGLAGGPGETQYF
v_gene: TRBV5-3
d_gene: TRBD2
j_gene: TRBJ2-5
abundance: .

CDR3nt: TGCAGCGTTGATTCGGGACAGAGCTTGGCTCTTTATGGCTACACCTTC
CDR3aa: CSVDSGQSLALYGYTF
v_gene: TRBV29-1
d_gene: TRBD1
j_gene: TRBJ1-2
abundance: .

CDR3nt: TGTGCCAGCGAGCTTACCAGGACAGCTACCTATGGCTACACCTTC
CDR3aa: CASELTRTATYGYTF
v_gene: TRBV6-5
d_gene: .
j_gene: TRBJ1-2
abundance: .

CDR3nt: TGTGCCAGCAGCCTCCTCACCGGGGAGCTGTTTTTT
CDR3aa: CASSLLTGELFF
v_gene: TRBV28
d_gene: .
j_gene: TRBJ2-2
abundance: few

CDR3nt: TGTGCCAGCTCACCAGAGAGCTACAATGAGCAGTTCTTC
CDR3aa: CASSPESYNEQFF
v_gene: TRBV18
d_gene: .
j_gene: TRBJ2-1
abundance: .

CDR3nt: TGTGCCAGCAGGCCGACGGGCTCTGGAAACACCATATATTTT
CDR3aa: CASRPTGSGNTIYF
v_gene: TRBV9
d_gene: .
j_gene: TRBJ1-3
abundance: once

CDR3nt: TGTGCCAGCAGTTTATGGGGGCGAGGCACCGGGGAGCTGTTTTTT
CDR3aa: CASSLWGRGTGELFF
v_gene: TRBV27
d_gene: .
j_gene: TRBJ2-2
abundance: few

CDR3nt: TGTGCCAGCAGCCGCACTGAAGCTTTCTTT
CDR3aa: CASSRTEAFF
v_gene: TRBV6-5
d_gene: .
j_gene: TRBJ1-1
abundance: .

CDR3nt: TGTGCCAGCAGCCGAGCCACTCCGGGACAGAATAACATTCAGTACTTC
CDR3aa: CASSRATPGQNNIQYF
v_gene: TRBV7-8
d_gene: TRBD1
j_gene: TRBJ2-4
abundance: .

CDR3nt: TGCGCCAGCAGGATGACAGGGGAAAGCTATGGCTACACCTTC
CDR3aa: CASRMTGESYGYTF
v_gene: TRBV5-1
d_gene: TRBD1
j_gene: TRBJ1-2
abundance: once

CDR3nt: TGTGCCAGCAGCCGAAGGCATTGGGCACAGGGAAGAAATACCGGGGAGCTGTTTTTT
CDR3aa: CASSRRHWAQGRNTGELFF
v_gene: TRBV5-8
d_gene: .
j_gene: TRBJ2-2
abundance: .

CDR3nt: TGTGCCATCAGTGATTTTGAGGGGGCCACTGAAGCTTTCTTT
CDR3aa: CAISDFEGATEAFF
v_gene: TRBV10-3
d_gene: TRBD1
j_gene: TRBJ1-1
abundance: .

CDR3nt: TGTGCCAGCAGCAAGGGACAGACAGCGCGAGAAAAACTGTTTTTT
CDR3aa: CASSKGQTAREKLFF
v_gene: TRBV5-5
d_gene: TRBD1
j_gene: TRBJ1-4
abundance: .

CDR3nt: TGTGCCAGCAGCTTGGGGGCTAGCGGGAGGCCCGGGGAGCTGTTTTTT
CDR3aa: CASSLGASGRPGELFF
v_gene: TRBV5-4
d_gene: TRBD2
j_gene: TRBJ2-2
abundance: .

CDR3nt: TGTGCCACCAGTGATTACCGGGGCACTGAAGCTTTCTTT
CDR3aa: CATSDYRGTEAFF
v_gene: TRBV24-1
d_gene: .
j_gene: TRBJ1-1
abundance: .

CDR3nt: TGTGCCAGTAGTTCGTTAAGGGGAAATTCACCCCTCCACTTT
CDR3aa: CASSSLRGNSPLHF
v_gene: TRBV19
d_gene: .
j_gene: TRBJ1-6
abundance: .

CDR3nt: TGTGCCAGCAGAGCCGGACAGGGGGCCTACGAGCAGTACTTC
CDR3aa: CASRAGQGAYEQYF
v_gene: TRBV6-6
d_gene: TRBD1
j_gene: TRBJ2-7
abundance: .

CDR3nt: TGTGCCAGCAGTTTATATAGCGGGTCCATCCACGAGCAGTACTTC
CDR3aa: CASSLYSGSIHEQYF
v_gene: TRBV6-5
d_gene: TRBD2
j_gene: TRBJ2-7
abundance: .

CDR3nt: TGTGCCAGCAGCTTGGAAAGAGACAGGATGAACACTGAAGCTTTCTTT
CDR3aa: CASSLERDRMNTEAFF
v_gene: TRBV5-6
d_gene: .
j_gene: TRBJ1-1
abundance: few

CDR3nt: TGTGCCAGCAGCATCCTGACAGCGAGCTATGGCTACACCTTC
CDR3aa: CASSILTASYGYTF
v_gene: TRBV2
d_gene: .
j_gene: TRBJ1-2
abundance: .

CDR3nt: TGTGCCAGCAGTTTATTAGTGAACTATGGCTACACCTTC
CDR3aa: CASSLLVNYGYTF
v_gene: TRBV28
d_gene: .
j_gene: TRBJ1-2
abundance: .

CDR3nt: TGTGCCAGCAGTTACCTGTTGGACAGGGGGGAAAGCAATCAGCCCCAGCATTTT
CDR3aa: CASSYLLDRGESNQPQHF
v_gene: TRBV6-2/TRBV6-3
d_gene: TRBD1
j_gene: TRBJ1-5
abundance: .

CDR3nt: TGTGCCAGCAGCTTAGGCCTTCAAGAGACCCAGTACTTC
CDR3aa: CASSLGLQETQYF
v_gene: TRBV13
d_gene: .
j_gene: TRBJ2-5
abundance: .